The 32 T cell receptor beta chains presented below share a single source sample, sequenced in a study of OX40 agonist ivuxolimab in advanced cancers. Libraries were constructed by the immunoSEQ multiplex PCR assay. TCRdb took this table from immuneACCESS and kept in-frame rearrangements with V and J called. Such tables lack part of the clones; where checked against another copy, unresolved V genes explain under half of the gap, and the rest is unexplained. The sample table contains approximately 68,000 clones; only one count was recorded for around 88% of them. The ten largest make up about 0.9% of the sample. The sequencing here drew on CD4+ or CD8+ T cells sorted from blood, taken in a trial of the OX40 agonist ivuxolimab. These receptors all come from an adult with an advanced solid tumor such as melanoma, head and neck, liver or kidney cancer.

The chain links TRBV7-2 to TRBJ2-1, with 11 nucleotides matching TRBD2. Germline CDR1 reads SGHTA; CDR2 reads FQGNSA. The ends lost 2 bases at V and 4 bases at J; junction bases unmatched: 4. The CDR3 is 16 residues long. CDR3 amino acids: CASSLIGTSGYNEQFF. The DNA of the CDR3 is TGTGCCAGCAGCTTAATAGGGACTAGCGGATACAATGAGCAGTTCTTC.

The CDR3 reads CASSSRVGGFAETQYF. The CDR3 DNA sequence: TGCGCCAGCAGCTCCCGAGTAGGGGGTTTCGCAGAGACCCAGTACTTC. This chain joins TRBV5-1 and TRBJ2-5; D might be TRBD1 (6 bases). Germline V CDR1 and CDR2: SGHRS, YFSETQ. The length of the CDR3 is 16 residues. Trimming removed 3 bases from V and 4 bases from J, with 19 bases in between.

This clone was seen a handful of times. The chain is built from TRBV28 and TRBJ2-7; 9 bases are shared with TRBD1. The germline gives CDR1 MDHEN, CDR2 SYDVKM. CDR3 length: 16 amino acids. The ends lost 1 base at V and 1 base at J; junction bases unmatched: 5. The CDR3 region is CASSLSIGTGSYEQYF. Here the CDR3 DNA reads TGTGCCAGCAGTTTATCAATCGGGACAGGGTCCTACGAGCAGTACTTC.

CDR3 in DNA: TGTGCCAGCTCCTCGTTCGCAGCCTACGAGCAGTACTTC. Its protein is CASSSFAAYEQYF. The V call is TRBV5-4, the J call TRBJ2-7; D ambiguous. The CDR3 is 13 residues long. The germline gives CDR1 SGHNT, CDR2 YYREEE (reference sequence). Trimming stripped 7 bases from V and 2 bases from J, with 13 bases between.

The chain recombines TRBV2 with TRBJ2-7; TRBD1 aligns across 9 bases. With 6 bases clipped from V and 3 bases from J, the junction kept 3 bases outside the gene matches. Germline lookup yields CDR1 SNHLY and CDR2 FYNNEI. CDR3 length equals 13 residues. Here the CDR3 reads CASRRDRDYEQYF. The CDR3 DNA follows: TGTGCCAGCAGGAGGGACAGGGACTACGAGCAGTACTTC.

The chain uses TRBV7-9 and TRBJ2-1; 7 bases fit TRBD2. This CDR3 region has 15 residues. Per germline, CDR1 SEHNR and CDR2 FQNEAQ (reference sequence). J gave up 3 bases and V 2 bases, and 4 bases lay outside the gene matches. The CDR3 spells CASSLRLAVYNEQFF. The CDR3 DNA follows: TGTGCCAGCAGCTTACGGCTAGCGGTCTACAATGAGCAGTTCTTC.

This chain joins TRBV11-2 and TRBJ2-5; D uncertain. Germline CDR1 SGHAT, CDR2 FQNNGV. The length of the CDR3 is 13 residues. The germline V and J ends were trimmed by 4 bases and 7 bases, with 13 bases remaining between them. The CDR3 region is CASSSQSGGTQYF. The CDR3 coding sequence is TGTGCCAGCAGCTCACAGTCAGGCGGGACCCAGTACTTC.

This clone was found once. J is TRBJ1-6 and V is TRBV28; 7 positions agree with TRBD1. The V gene's germline CDR1 is MDHEN and CDR2 SYDVKM. J was trimmed by 7 bases and V by 6 bases; bases with no gene match: 3. This CDR3 spans 13 amino acids. CDR3 in amino acids: CASRDRVNSPLHF. CDR3 DNA: TGTGCCAGCAGAGACAGGGTAAATTCACCCCTCCACTTT. Filled out from reference TRBV28 and TRBJ1-6, the complete variable domain reads DVKVTQSSRYLVKRTGEKVFLECVQDMDHENMFWYRQDPGLGLRLIYFSYDVKMKEKGDIPEGYSVSREKKERFSLILESASTNQTSMYLCASRDRVNSPLHFGNGTRLTVT.

This clone showed up just a few times. This chain joins TRBV7-2 and TRBJ1-1; D is unclear. The CDR3 has 15 residues. Germline CDR1 and CDR2: SGHTA and FQGNSA. Trimming removed 2 bases at V and 5 bases at J, with 15 bases between. The CDR3 DNA is TGTGCCAGCAGCTTAACCTGGGCCCGAGGGACTGAAGCTTTCTTT. It encodes CASSLTWARGTEAFF.

This clone has a handful of counts. This chain's CDR3 is CASSLGGTNQPQHF. The CDR3 bases are TGTGCCAGCAGCTTGGGCGGCACCAATCAGCCCCAGCATTTT. V is TRBV5-8 and J is TRBJ1-5; D remains ambiguous. CDR1 is SGHTS and CDR2 is YDEGEE in the germline V gene. Trimming pared 0 bases from V and 3 bases from J, leaving 7 bases between. The CDR3 has 14 residues.

CDR3 coding DNA: TGCGCCAGCAGCCAAGGGACAGGGAACGGGGCCAACGTCCTGACTTTC. Translated, it gives CASSQGTGNGANVLTF. V usage is TRBV4-1 and J usage is TRBJ2-6; 8 positions match TRBD1. Trimming removed 1 base from V and 4 bases from J; junction bases left unmatched: 3. The CDR3 length is 16 residues. The V gene's germline CDR1 is MGHRA and CDR2 YSYEKL.

The gene calls are TRBV5-4 and TRBJ1-4; 9 positions match TRBD1. This CDR3 is built from 14 residues. V shed 2 bases and J 8 bases; nucleotides not matched to a gene: 4. Germline V CDR1 and CDR2: SGHNT, YYREEE (reference sequence). The CDR3 DNA reads as TGTGCCAGCAGCTTACAGGGGGCGGAGGAAAAACTGTTTTTT. It encodes CASSLQGAEEKLFF.

Regarding this clone: Other DNA variants within this sample encode the same CDR3. CDR3 loop: CASSLTQYEQYF. The CDR3, as DNA: TGTGCCAGCAGCTTGACCCAATACGAGCAGTACTTC. The chain has TRBV7-2 and TRBJ2-7, with D hard to call. Trimming shortened V by 3 bases and J by 4 bases, and 7 bases separated the two germline ends. The CDR3 covers 12 residues. Germline V gene data show CDR1 as SGHTA and CDR2 as FQGNSA.

CDR3: CASSLTDSTSYEQYF. Written as DNA, the CDR3 is TGCGCCAGCAGTTTAACCGACAGCACCTCCTACGAGCAGTACTTC. J is TRBJ2-7 and V is TRBV5-1; D perhaps matches TRBD1 (5 bases). The CDR3 is 15 residues long. CDR1 is SGHRS and CDR2 is YFSETQ in the germline V gene. Between the trimmed V and J ends, which lost 5 bases and 0 bases, there was a span of 15 bases.

This chain joins TRBV5-4 and TRBJ2-2; possibly TRBD1 for D (6 bases). CDR1 is SGHNT and CDR2 is YYREEE in the germline V gene (reference sequence). The V end lost 4 bases, the J end lost 5 bases, and 6 bases lay between the germline ends. This CDR3 spans 12 amino acids. The CDR3 region has the DNA TGTGCCAGCAGCCAGGGGACCGGGGAGCTGTTTTTT. As protein: CASSQGTGELFF.

The V gene is TRBV7-2, the J gene TRBJ1-2; D is perhaps TRBD1 (6 bases). CDR1 and CDR2 from the germline V gene are SGHTA and FQGNSA. V was shortened by 6 bases and J by 7 bases, with 18 bases between the two germline ends. This CDR3 spans 14 amino acids. DNA for the CDR3: TGTGCCAGCAGAGACAATCGGGGGGGCAGTGGCTACACCTTC. Residues: CASRDNRGGSGYTF.

The rearrangement joins TRBV5-4 to TRBJ1-2; D perhaps matches TRBD1 (6 bases). Trimming removed 2 bases from V and 4 bases from J, with 9 bases in between. Germline V gives CDR1 SGHNT, CDR2 YYREEE (reference sequence). CDR3 length equals 13 residues. The DNA for the CDR3 is TGTGCCAGCAGCTTAGGACAGTCCTATGGCTACACCTTC. As protein: CASSLGQSYGYTF.

The chain has TRBV19 and TRBJ2-4; the D gene is possibly TRBD1 (5 bases). The germline V gene encodes CDR1 LNHDA and CDR2 SQIVND (reference sequence). The CDR3 loop spans 18 amino acids. The V end was cut by 3 bases, the J end by 0 bases, with 18 bases between. Here the CDR3 reads CASSISRTPVLAKNIQYF. The CDR3 region has the DNA TGTGCCAGTAGTATCTCTCGGACACCTGTTTTAGCCAAAAACATTCAGTACTTC.

This clone was seen a single time. V usage is TRBV11-1 and J usage is TRBJ2-7; 8 nucleotides align to TRBD1. CDR3 length: 16 amino acids. With 5 bases clipped from V and 0 bases from J, the junction kept 9 bases outside the gene matches. The germline gives CDR1 SGHAT, CDR2 FQDESV (reference sequence). The CDR3: CASSQIGTGGSYEQYF. DNA for the CDR3: TGTGCCAGCAGCCAAATCGGGACAGGTGGCTCCTACGAGCAGTACTTC.

The chain carries TRBV25-1 and TRBJ2-2, with TRBD2 matching 9 bases. CDR1 is MGHDK, CDR2 SYGVNS, per germline. The CDR3 extends over 12 amino acids. V lost 7 bases to trimming and J lost 9 bases; unmatched junction nucleotides: 3. The CDR3 reads CASMAGGRELFF. The CDR3 coding sequence is TGTGCCAGCATGGCGGGGGGGCGGGAGCTGTTTTTT.

The chain couples TRBV4-3 to TRBJ1-5; TRBD1 aligns across 7 bases. This CDR3 spans 15 amino acids. Per the germline V gene, CDR1 is LGHNA and CDR2 is YSLEER. With V trimmed by 4 bases and J by 4 bases, 7 bases remained unmatched. The CDR3 region has the DNA TGCGCCAGCAGCCCACTAAGGGGGCCAAATCAGCCCCAGCATTTT. Translating it yields CASSPLRGPNQPQHF.

The CDR3 DNA follows: TGTGCCAGCAGCGAGGGATACAGGGAATCGGGAAGCAACACCGGGGAGCTGTTTTTT. This encodes CASSEGYRESGSNTGELFF. This chain joins TRBV21-1 and TRBJ2-2; the table assigns TRBD1, which was not confirmed against the DNA. TRBV21-1 constitutes a pseudogene. CDR3 size: 19 residues.

This clone appeared a single time. J is TRBJ2-2 and V is TRBV28, with unresolved D. CDR1 and CDR2 from the germline V gene are MDHEN and SYDVKM. With 8 bases removed from V and 5 bases from J, the gap between germline ends came to 15 bases. There are 14 residues in the CDR3. CDR3 nucleotides: TGTGCCAGCTCCTTGAGGAGAGAGACCGGGGAGCTGTTTTTT. Its protein is CASSLRRETGELFF.

J is TRBJ1-2 and V is TRBV6-1; D possibly corresponds to TRBD1 (5 bases). This CDR3 is 12 amino acids long. CDR1 and CDR2 from the germline V gene are MNHNS and SASEGT. V was trimmed by 3 bases and J by 5 bases, leaving 7 bases between them. The DNA for the CDR3 is TGTGCCAGCAGTGACCCAGGGTATGGCTACACCTTC. This gives the protein CASSDPGYGYTF.

The genes are TRBV27 and TRBJ2-1; 14 bases are shared with TRBD2. Germline trimming cut 5 bases from V and 0 bases from J; bases unmatched to any gene: 9. The CDR3 contains 19 residues. Germline V gene lookup returns CDR1 MNHEY and CDR2 SMNVEV (reference sequence). As DNA, the CDR3 is TGTGCCAGCAGTGAAGGGACTAGCGGGAGACATAGCTCCTACAATGAGCAGTTCTTC. As protein: CASSEGTSGRHSSYNEQFF.

The CDR3 sequence: CASSKRDGRVSGNTIYF. In nucleotides, the CDR3 is TGTGCCAGCAGCAAGAGGGACGGCCGCGTGTCTGGAAACACCATATATTTT. The V call is TRBV11-1, the J call TRBJ1-3, with D maybe TRBD1 (5 bases). This CDR3 comprises 17 residues. The ends were cut back, 5 bases at V and 1 base at J, with 18 bases in the middle. In germline, CDR1 is SGHAT, CDR2 FQDESV (reference sequence).

The chain combines TRBV18 with TRBJ1-4; TRBD1 agrees at 7 bases. Germline CDR1 KGHSH, CDR2 LQKENI. V trimming: 6 bases; J trimming: 4 bases; junction bases outside the gene matches: 17. CDR3 size: 18 residues. CDR3 DNA: TGTGCCAGCTCTCAGACAGGGTCCAGGACGAAGATTAATGAAAAACTGTTTTTT. Translation: CASSQTGSRTKINEKLFF.

The chain couples TRBV5-5 to TRBJ2-7; 8 bases agree with TRBD1. Trimming removed 3 bases from V and 8 bases from J; junction bases left unmatched: 19. The V gene's germline CDR1 is SGHKS and CDR2 YYEKEE (reference sequence). This CDR3 contains 17 residues. CDR3 region: CASSSFGPRTGKLKQYF. The DNA of the CDR3 is TGTGCCAGCAGCTCATTTGGACCTCGGACAGGGAAGTTGAAGCAGTACTTC. Together with reference TRBV5-5 and TRBJ2-7, the CDR3 gives the full variable domain: DAGVTQSPTHLIKTRGQQVTLRCSPISGHKSVSWYQQVLGQGPQFIFQYYEKEERGRGNFPDRFSARQFPNYSSELNVNALLLGDSALYLCASSSFGPRTGKLKQYFGPGTRLTVT.

The rearrangement joins TRBV28 to TRBJ1-2; 7 bases are shared with TRBD1. The CDR3 is 12 amino acids. Germline CDR1 is MDHEN and CDR2 is SYDVKM. V shed 10 bases and J 3 bases; nucleotides not matched to a gene: 5. This chain's CDR3 is CAIRGQHYGYTF. The CDR3 region has the DNA TGTGCCATCCGGGGACAGCACTATGGCTACACCTTC.

The CDR3, as DNA: TGTGCCAGCAGCGTAGATGCAGAGGTGTTGACCGGGGAGCTGTTTTTT. This codes for CASSVDAEVLTGELFF. This chain joins TRBV9 and TRBJ2-2; D not certain. CDR1 is SGDLS, CDR2 YYNGEE, per germline. The CDR3 extends over 16 amino acids. Trimming took off 0 bases at V and 5 bases at J, with 14 bases between the two ends.

This chain links TRBV5-6 with TRBJ2-5; TRBD2 aligns across 8 bases. The CDR3 extends over 17 amino acids. Trimming took 4 bases from V and 5 from J; bases not matched to a gene: 16. Germline V gene lookup returns CDR1 SGHDT and CDR2 YYEEEE. The CDR3 DNA is TGTGCCAGCAGCGGGACTAGAGTTTACTCGCTGGGGGAGACCCAGTACTTC. It is translated as CASSGTRVYSLGETQYF.

The chain links TRBV11-2 to TRBJ1-6; no clear D. The V gene's germline CDR1 is SGHAT and CDR2 FQNNGV. The CDR3 sequence is 17 residues long. The V end lost 9 bases, the J end lost 2 bases, and 20 bases lay between the germline ends. CDR3 amino acids: CASKVAGAGTYNSPLHF. CDR3 bases: TGTGCCAGTAAGGTCGCGGGCGCTGGGACCTATAATTCACCCCTCCACTTT.